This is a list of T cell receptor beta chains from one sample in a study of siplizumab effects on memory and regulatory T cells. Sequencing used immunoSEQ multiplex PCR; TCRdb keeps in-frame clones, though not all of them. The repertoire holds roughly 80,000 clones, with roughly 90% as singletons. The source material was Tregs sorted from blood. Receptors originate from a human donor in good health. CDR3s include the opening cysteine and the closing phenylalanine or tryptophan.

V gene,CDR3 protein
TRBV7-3,CASSSFTGELFF
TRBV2,CASSERGVGVQPQHF
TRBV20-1,CSARSFETQYF
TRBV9,CASTERGGRGYTF
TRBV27,CASSKHRGGHYGYTF
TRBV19,CASSIDWADGYTF
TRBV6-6,CASSYTPGLGLEQYF
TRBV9,CASSVAHLRGYTF
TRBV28,CASTSEETQYF
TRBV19,CASSKKTSGYLHEQFF
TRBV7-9,CASSLEGYGYTF
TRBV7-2,CASSRQANGNEKLFF
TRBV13,CASSSLQGGTDTQYF
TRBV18,CASAQGDRTQYF
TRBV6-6,CASRITGNEQFF
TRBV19,CASSFGVGELFF
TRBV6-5,CASSSPWTGNYGYTF
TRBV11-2,CASSFLSGSGYEQYF
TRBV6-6,CASSYSQGDQPQHF
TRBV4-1,CASRPPGTQNTGELFF
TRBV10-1,CASSGRDGTDTQYF
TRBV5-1,CASSLVYGGADEQYF
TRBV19,CASRPQGDPNYGYTF
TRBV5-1,CASSASQETQYF
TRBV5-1,CASSLEQVSGNTIYF
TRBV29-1,CSASALQETQYF
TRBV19,CASRDGTGYEQFF
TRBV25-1,CASSGGPDTQYF
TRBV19,CASSSPGNTEAFF
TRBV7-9,CASSSGQEFTGELFF
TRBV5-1,CASSSPGKGNEKLFF
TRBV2,CASSPGTGNLLHF
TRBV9,CASSRPGTATDTQYF
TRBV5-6,CASSLGQLTNYGYTF
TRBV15,CATSRDFDRGNQPQHF
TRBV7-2,CASRGGRVADTQYF
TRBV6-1,CASSRGGYGYTF
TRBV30,CAWSTGSIDPFSYEQYF
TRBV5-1,CASSFSRGLETQYF
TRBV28,CASSDYSSYNEQFF
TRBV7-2,CASSLSRGAPNTEAFF
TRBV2,CASTRDGYEQYF
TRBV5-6,CASSSPRTGSRGAF
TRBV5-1,CASGRAGGYNEQFF
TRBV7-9,CASSLDRAADTQYF
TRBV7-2,CASSNQETQYF
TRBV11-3,CASSRGDGQETQYF
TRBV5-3,CARSPGDPGRLKLGYTF
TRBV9,CASSVSRSTEAFF
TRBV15,CATSRDRGTGITNEKLFF
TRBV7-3,CASSLIRNTEAFF
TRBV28,CASSFGDRANTEAFF